This TCR beta chain was identified in a study of technical replicates of blood from several donors. Sequencing used immunoSEQ multiplex PCR; TCRdb keeps in-frame clones, though not all of them. Of fewer than 110,000 clones listed, under 96% were seen once; the top ten hold approximately 0.2%. The CDR3 runs 18 residues. V was clipped by 2 bases and J by 2 bases, with 20 bases between them. Germline assignment: CDR1 SGHRS and CDR2 YFSETQ. The TCR originated in a human donor in good health. The sequencing sample was made of T cells isolated from PBMCs. The gene calls are TRBV5-1 and TRBJ2-1; no clear D gene. The chain's CDR3 is CASSFSTPKRSPYNEQFF. DNA for the CDR3: TGCGCCAGCAGCTTCTCCACCCCCAAAAGGAGTCCCTACAATGAGCAGTTCTTC. Full variable domain (outside the CDR3, taken from reference TRBV5-1 and TRBJ2-1): KAGVTQTPRYLIKTRGQQVTLSCSPISGHRSVSWYQQTPGQGLQFLFEYFSETQRNKGNFPGRFSGRQFSNSRSEMNVSTLELGDSALYLCASSFSTPKRSPYNEQFFGPGTRLTVL.